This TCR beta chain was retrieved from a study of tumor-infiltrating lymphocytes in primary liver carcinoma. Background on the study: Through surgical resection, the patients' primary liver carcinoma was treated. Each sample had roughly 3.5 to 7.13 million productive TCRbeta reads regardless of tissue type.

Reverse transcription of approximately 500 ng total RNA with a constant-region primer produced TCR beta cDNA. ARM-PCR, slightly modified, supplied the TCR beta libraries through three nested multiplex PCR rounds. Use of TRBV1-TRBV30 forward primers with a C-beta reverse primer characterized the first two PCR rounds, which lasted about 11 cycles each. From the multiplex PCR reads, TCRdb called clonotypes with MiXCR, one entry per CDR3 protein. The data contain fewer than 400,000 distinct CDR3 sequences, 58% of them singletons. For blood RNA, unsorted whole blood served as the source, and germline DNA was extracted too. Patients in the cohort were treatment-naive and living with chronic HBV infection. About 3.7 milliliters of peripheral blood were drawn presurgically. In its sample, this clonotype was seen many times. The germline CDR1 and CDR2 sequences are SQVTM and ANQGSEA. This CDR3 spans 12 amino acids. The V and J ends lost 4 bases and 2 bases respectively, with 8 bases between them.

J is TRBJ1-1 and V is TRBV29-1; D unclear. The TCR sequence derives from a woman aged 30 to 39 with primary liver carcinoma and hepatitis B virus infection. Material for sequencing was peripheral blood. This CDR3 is CSVGQHNTEAFF. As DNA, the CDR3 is TGCAGCGTTGGGCAACACAACACTGAAGCTTTCTTT.